The 21 T cell receptor beta chains below come from one sample, sequenced in a study of blood T cell repertoires in COVID-19. Assay used: immunoSEQ multiplex PCR; TCRdb lists only in-frame clones, some missing. This sample has 80,000 to 95,000 clones; less than 85% occur once, and the top ten carry more than 30%. Sequenced sample: peripheral blood. These receptors all stem from a man older than 75 with acute or convalescent COVID-19.

This chain joins TRBV5-4 and TRBJ2-2, with 7 nucleotides matching TRBD1. J lost 6 bases, V lost 4 bases, and 6 bases had no gene match. CDR3 length equals 14 residues. Germline lookup yields CDR1 SGHNT and CDR2 YYREEE (reference sequence). CDR3 residues: CASSGRQGPGELFF. DNA for the CDR3: TGTGCCAGCAGCGGACGACAGGGCCCCGGGGAGCTGTTTTTT.

This chain uses TRBV28 with TRBJ1-5; TRBD1 matches at 8 bases. The CDR3 covers 16 residues. Germline V lookup: CDR1 MDHEN, CDR2 SYDVKM. V shed 8 bases and J 2 bases; nucleotides not matched to a gene: 11. This chain's CDR3 is CASLPNGQGGNQPQHF. In DNA, the CDR3 is TGTGCCAGCCTCCCCAATGGACAGGGTGGCAATCAGCCCCAGCATTTT.

This chain connects TRBV30 to TRBJ1-5, with 7 bases that match TRBD1. V was pared by 1 base and J by 3 bases, with 9 bases of the junction left unmatched. The CDR3 runs to 16 residues. From germline, CDR1 is GTSNPN and CDR2 SVGIG (reference sequence). The chain's CDR3 is CAWSDLTGRPNQPQHF. In nucleotides, the CDR3 is TGTGCCTGGAGTGACCTGACAGGGAGGCCCAATCAGCCCCAGCATTTT. Drawing the rest from reference TRBV30 and TRBJ1-5, the complete variable domain is SQTIHQWPATLVQPVGSPLSLECTVEGTSNPNLYWYRQAAGRGLQLLFYSVGIGQISSEVPQNLSASRPQDRQFILSSKKLLLSDSGFYLCAWSDLTGRPNQPQHFGDGTRLSIL.

This clone was recorded only once. This chain links TRBV11-3 with TRBJ2-2; TRBD1 is a possible D gene (6 bases). V was shortened by 0 bases and J by 1 base, with 12 bases between the two germline ends. The germline CDR1 and CDR2 sequences are SGHNT and YENEEA. The CDR3 totals 17 residues. The CDR3 loop is CASSLDTGTQNTGELFF. The CDR3 DNA follows: TGTGCCAGCAGCTTAGATACCGGGACACAGAACACCGGGGAGCTGTTTTTT.

The chain carries TRBV28 and TRBJ1-6; D is ambiguous. This CDR3 region has 15 residues. The germline gives CDR1 MDHEN, CDR2 SYDVKM. V lost 7 bases and J 9 bases, leaving 19 bases between the germline ends. The CDR3 protein is CASTDAAGESSPLHF. The CDR3 bases are TGTGCCAGCACCGATGCGGCGGGAGAGAGTTCACCCCTCCACTTT.

This rearrangement joins TRBV10-1 to TRBJ1-1; D may be TRBD1 (6 bases). Trimming took off 2 bases at V and 6 bases at J, with 10 bases between the two ends. CDR3 length equals 13 residues. Germline V gene lookup returns CDR1 WNHNN and CDR2 SYGVQD (reference sequence). The CDR3: CASSEQGRAEAFF. The DNA for the CDR3 is TGCGCCAGCAGTGAGCAGGGGCGAGCTGAAGCTTTCTTT.

This chain uses TRBV2 with TRBJ1-5, with D perhaps TRBD1 (6 bases). The CDR3 contains 13 residues. Trimming shortened V by 6 bases and J by 6 bases, and 12 bases separated the two germline ends. The germline V gene encodes CDR1 SNHLY and CDR2 FYNNEI. The CDR3 spells CASRQGLGQPQHF. The CDR3 DNA sequence: TGTGCCAGCAGACAGGGTCTCGGTCAGCCCCAGCATTTT.

This chain uses TRBV14 with TRBJ2-7, with TRBD1 matching 7 bases. The germline CDR1 and CDR2 sequences are SGHDN and FVKESK. This CDR3 region has 14 residues. J lost 4 bases, V lost 3 bases, and 6 bases had no gene match. The CDR3 here is CASSHTGVKYEQYF. The CDR3 region has the DNA TGTGCCAGCAGCCACACAGGGGTTAAGTACGAGCAGTACTTC.

The chain couples TRBV28 to TRBJ2-7, with 10 bases lining up with TRBD2. Germline-derived CDR1 and CDR2 are MDHEN and SYDVKM. The V gene end was trimmed by 4 bases and the J gene end by 2 bases; junction bases not matched to a gene: 5. This CDR3 is 15 amino acids long. The CDR3 nucleotides are TGTGCCAGCAGTTCCCCCGGGACTAGCGCCTACGAGCAGTACTTC. It is translated as CASSSPGTSAYEQYF.

The V gene is TRBV27, the J gene TRBJ2-5; 9 bases map to TRBD2. This CDR3 has 13 residues. V gave up 6 bases and J gave up 5 bases; unmatched junction bases: 4. Germline CDR1 and CDR2: MNHEY and SMNVEV (reference sequence). Written as DNA, the CDR3 is TGTGCCAGCAGAAACGCGGGAGGGGAGACCCAGTACTTC. Protein sequence: CASRNAGGETQYF.

The chain combines TRBV15 with TRBJ2-1; 11 bases agree with TRBD2. The ends lost 7 bases at V and 15 bases at J; junction bases unmatched: 26. CDR3 length equals 18 residues. CDR1 and CDR2 from the germline V gene are LNHNV and YYDKDF (reference sequence). The CDR3 coding sequence is TGTGCCACCAAGACCATCCGAAAGGGGCGGGTAGCGGGAGGGCCGCCGTTCTTC. This codes for CATKTIRKGRVAGGPPFF.

The chain couples TRBV5-1 to TRBJ2-2; 9 nucleotides agree with TRBD2. V was pared by 5 bases and J by 3 bases, with 8 bases of the junction left unmatched. The CDR3 sequence is 16 residues long. Per the germline V gene, CDR1 is SGHRS and CDR2 is YFSETQ. The CDR3 loop reads CASSGGSGRHTGELFF. CDR3 nucleotide sequence: TGCGCCAGCAGTGGCGGTAGCGGGAGACACACCGGGGAGCTGTTTTTT.

The chain has TRBV15 and TRBJ1-5; D is perhaps TRBD1 (5 bases). CDR3 size: 16 residues. Germline-derived CDR1 and CDR2 are LNHNV and YYDKDF (reference sequence). V gave up 0 bases and J gave up 2 bases, with 11 bases separating them. The CDR3 sequence is CATSREKEQGNQPQHF. CDR3 coding DNA: TGTGCCACCAGCAGAGAGAAGGAACAGGGCAATCAGCCCCAGCATTTT.

V and J are TRBV5-1 and TRBJ2-3, with a tentative D call TRBD2 (6 bases). Germline CDR1 and CDR2: SGHRS and YFSETQ. Trimming pared 0 bases from V and 7 bases from J, leaving 12 bases between. CDR3 size: 14 residues. The CDR3 loop is CASSLAGVEHTQYF. CDR3 coding DNA: TGCGCCAGCAGCTTGGCGGGAGTGGAACATACGCAGTATTTT.

The V and J genes are TRBV5-8 and TRBJ2-7, with TRBD2 matching over 12 bases. V dropped 3 bases and J dropped 3; count of bases not matched to a gene: 7. The CDR3 is 16 residues long. Germline lookup yields CDR1 SGHTS and CDR2 YDEGEE. DNA of the CDR3: TGTGCCAGCAGCTCCACTCCGGGACTAGCGGGCTACGAGCAGTACTTC. This sequence encodes CASSSTPGLAGYEQYF. The variable domain in full, completed from reference TRBV5-8 and TRBJ2-7, reads EAGVTQSPTHLIKTRGQQATLRCSPISGHTSVYWYQQALGLGLQFLLWYDEGEERNRGNFPPRFSGRQFPNYSSELNVNALELEDSALYLCASSSTPGLAGYEQYFGPGTRLTVT.

This clone was seen a handful of times. The chain joins TRBV9 to TRBJ1-5, with D maybe TRBD1 (5 bases). The ends were cut back, 0 bases at V and 6 bases at J, with 7 bases in the middle. CDR1 and CDR2 from the germline V gene are SGDLS and YYNGEE. The CDR3 loop spans 13 amino acids. The CDR3, as DNA: TGTGCCAGCAGCGTAGTGGGGGGTCAGCCCCAGCATTTT. Protein: CASSVVGGQPQHF.

The CDR3 reads CASSPGQAGSGYTF. For the CDR3, the DNA is TGTGCCAGCAGCCCCGGACAGGCGGGCTCTGGCTACACCTTC. The chain joins TRBV6-6 to TRBJ1-2; 7 bases agree with TRBD1. V lost 6 bases and J lost 7; bases outside the gene matches: 11. CDR3 length equals 14 residues. CDR1 MNHNY and CDR2 SVGAGI come from the germline V gene (reference sequence).

V usage is TRBV5-6 and J usage is TRBJ2-1; 11 bases match TRBD2. Germline CDR1 SGHDT, CDR2 YYEEEE. There are 14 residues in the CDR3. Trimming removed 4 bases from V and 9 bases from J; junction bases left unmatched: 6. The CDR3 spells CASSPRTSGREQFF. The CDR3 coding sequence is TGTGCCAGCAGCCCCCGGACTAGCGGGCGTGAGCAGTTCTTC.

This rearrangement joins TRBV5-6 to TRBJ1-3; unclear D gene. The CDR3 loop spans 14 amino acids. Germline-derived CDR1 and CDR2 are SGHDT and YYEEEE. V dropped 3 bases and J dropped 3 bases, with 10 bases sitting between them. The CDR3 sequence is CASSSRLLGNTIYF. The CDR3 DNA reads as TGTGCCAGCAGCTCGAGGTTACTTGGAAACACCATATATTTT.

The CDR3 nucleotides read TGTGCCAGCAAACCTATTATCGGAAACACCATATATTTT. The encoded protein is CASKPIIGNTIYF. The chain couples TRBV6-5 to TRBJ1-3, with D unresolved. Germline assignment: CDR1 MNHEY and CDR2 SVGAGI. The CDR3 contains 13 residues. Trimming cost V 7 bases and J 4 bases, with 11 bases left between them.

The chain employs TRBV24-1 and TRBJ2-7, with 8 bases that match TRBD1. The end of the DNA fits TRBJ2-1 better, so the J call may be wrong. The V gene's germline CDR1 is KGHDR and CDR2 SFDVKD. This CDR3 region has 18 residues. CDR3 region: CATSDPRGAGGLYNEQFF. In nucleotides, the CDR3 is TGTGCCACCAGTGACCCCCGAGGGGCAGGGGGCCTGTACAATGAGCAGTTCTTC.